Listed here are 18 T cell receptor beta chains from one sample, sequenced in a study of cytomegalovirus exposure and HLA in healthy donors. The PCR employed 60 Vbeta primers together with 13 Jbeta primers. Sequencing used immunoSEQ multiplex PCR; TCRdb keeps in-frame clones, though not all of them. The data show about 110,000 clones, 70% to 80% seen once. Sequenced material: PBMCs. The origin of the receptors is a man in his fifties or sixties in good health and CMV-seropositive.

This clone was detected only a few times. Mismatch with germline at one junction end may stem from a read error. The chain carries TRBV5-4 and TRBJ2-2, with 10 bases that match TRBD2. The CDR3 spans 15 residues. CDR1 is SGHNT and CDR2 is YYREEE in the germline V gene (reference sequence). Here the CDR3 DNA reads TGTGCCAGCACCTTGACTAGCGGGCAAACCGGGGAGCTGTTTTTT. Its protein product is CASTLTSGQTGELFF.

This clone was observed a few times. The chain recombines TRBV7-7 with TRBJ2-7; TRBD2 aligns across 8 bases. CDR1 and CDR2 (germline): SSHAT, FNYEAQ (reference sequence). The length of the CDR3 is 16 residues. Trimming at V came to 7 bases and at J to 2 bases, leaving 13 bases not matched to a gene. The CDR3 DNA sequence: TGTGCCAGCACACCAAACCCCCGGGAGGGCCCCTACGAGCAGTACTTC. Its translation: CASTPNPREGPYEQYF.

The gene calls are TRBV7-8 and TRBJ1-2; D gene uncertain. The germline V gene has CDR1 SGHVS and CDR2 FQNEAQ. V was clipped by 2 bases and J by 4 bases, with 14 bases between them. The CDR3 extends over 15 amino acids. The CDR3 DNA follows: TGTGCCAGCAGCTTAAACGAGCCCCGGGGCTATGGCTACACCTTC. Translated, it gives CASSLNEPRGYGYTF.

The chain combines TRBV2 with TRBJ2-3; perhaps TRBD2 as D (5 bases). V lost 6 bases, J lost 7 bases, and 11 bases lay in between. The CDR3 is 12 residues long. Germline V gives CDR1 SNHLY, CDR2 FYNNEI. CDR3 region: CASRLEANTQYF. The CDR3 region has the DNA TGTGCCAGCAGGCTGGAGGCAAATACGCAGTATTTT.

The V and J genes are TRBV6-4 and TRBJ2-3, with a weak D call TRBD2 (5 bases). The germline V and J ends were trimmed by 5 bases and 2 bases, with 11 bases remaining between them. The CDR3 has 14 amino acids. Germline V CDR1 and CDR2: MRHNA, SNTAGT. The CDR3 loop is CASSLRANTDTQYF. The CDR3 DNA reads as TGTGCCAGCAGTTTGAGGGCGAACACAGATACGCAGTATTTT.

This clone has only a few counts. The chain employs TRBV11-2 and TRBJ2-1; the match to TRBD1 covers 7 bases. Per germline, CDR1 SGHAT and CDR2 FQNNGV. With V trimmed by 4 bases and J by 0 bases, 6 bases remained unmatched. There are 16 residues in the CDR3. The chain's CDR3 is CASSSYRGSSYNEQFF. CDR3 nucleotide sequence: TGTGCCAGCAGCTCATACAGGGGAAGCTCCTACAATGAGCAGTTCTTC. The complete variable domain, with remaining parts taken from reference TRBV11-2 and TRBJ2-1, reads EAGVAQSPRYKIIEKRQSVAFWCNPISGHATLYWYQQILGQGPKLLIQFQNNGVVDDSQLPKDRFSAERLKGVDSTLKIQPAKLEDSAVYLCASSSYRGSSYNEQFFGPGTRLTVL.

CDR3 residues: CASSAGTSGPPEFF. The DNA of the CDR3 is TGTGCCAGCAGCGCAGGGACTAGCGGGCCCCCTGAGTTCTTC. The V and J genes are TRBV2 and TRBJ2-1, with 12 positions matching TRBD2. The CDR3 totals 14 residues. The J segment lost 14 bases and the V segment lost 6 bases, leaving 11 bases of the junction unmatched. CDR1 is SNHLY and CDR2 is FYNNEI in the germline V gene. The complete variable domain, with remaining parts taken from reference TRBV2 and TRBJ2-1, reads EPEVTQTPSHQVTQMGQEVILRCVPISNHLYFYWYRQILGQKVEFLVSFYNNEISEKSEIFDDQFSVERPDGSNFTLKIRSTKLEDSAMYFCASSAGTSGPPEFFGPGTRLTVL.

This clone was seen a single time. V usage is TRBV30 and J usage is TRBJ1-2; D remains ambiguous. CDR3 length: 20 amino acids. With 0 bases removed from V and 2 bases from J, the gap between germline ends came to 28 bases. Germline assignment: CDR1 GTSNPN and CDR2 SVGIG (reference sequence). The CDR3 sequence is CAWSVHRRTAGPHLNYGYTF. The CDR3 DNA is TGTGCCTGGAGTGTACATAGGAGGACGGCGGGTCCCCACCTCAACTATGGCTACACCTTC.

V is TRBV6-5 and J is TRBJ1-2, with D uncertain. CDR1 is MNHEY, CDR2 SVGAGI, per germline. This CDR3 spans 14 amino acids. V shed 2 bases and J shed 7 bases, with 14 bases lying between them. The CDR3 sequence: CASSYGRIRSGYTF. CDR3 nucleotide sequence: TGTGCCAGCAGTTACGGCAGGATAAGGTCTGGCTACACCTTC.

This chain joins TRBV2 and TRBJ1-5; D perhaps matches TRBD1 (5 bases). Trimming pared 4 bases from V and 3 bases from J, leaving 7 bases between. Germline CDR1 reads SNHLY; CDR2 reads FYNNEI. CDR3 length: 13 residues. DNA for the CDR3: TGTGCCAGCAGTGGACAGTACAATCAGCCCCAGCATTTT. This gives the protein CASSGQYNQPQHF.

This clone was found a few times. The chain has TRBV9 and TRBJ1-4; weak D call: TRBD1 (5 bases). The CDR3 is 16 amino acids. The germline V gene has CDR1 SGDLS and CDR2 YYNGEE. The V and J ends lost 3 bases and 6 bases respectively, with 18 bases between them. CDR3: CASSGSRRRGDEKLFF. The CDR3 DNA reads TGTGCCAGCAGCGGGAGTCGGAGGAGGGGTGATGAAAAACTGTTTTTT.

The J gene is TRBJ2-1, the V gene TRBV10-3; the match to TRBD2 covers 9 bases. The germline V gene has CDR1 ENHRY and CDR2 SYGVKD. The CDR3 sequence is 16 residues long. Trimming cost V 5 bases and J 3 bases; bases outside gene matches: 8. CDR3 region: CAISSGRRGLYNEQFF. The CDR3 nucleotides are TGTGCCATCAGTAGCGGGAGGAGAGGTCTCTACAATGAGCAGTTCTTC.

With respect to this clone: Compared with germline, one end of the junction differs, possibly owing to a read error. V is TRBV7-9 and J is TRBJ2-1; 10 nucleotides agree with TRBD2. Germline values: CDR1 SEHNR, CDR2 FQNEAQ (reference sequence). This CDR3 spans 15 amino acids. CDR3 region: CSSSLRTSGYNEQFF. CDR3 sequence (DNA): TGTTCCAGCAGCTTAAGGACTAGCGGTTACAATGAGCAGTTCTTC.

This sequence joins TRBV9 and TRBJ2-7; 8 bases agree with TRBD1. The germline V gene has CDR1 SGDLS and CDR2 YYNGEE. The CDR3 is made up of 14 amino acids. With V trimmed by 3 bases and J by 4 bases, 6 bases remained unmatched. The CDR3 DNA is TGTGCCAGCAGCGCCGGGACAGGTGTGTACGAGCAGTACTTC. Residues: CASSAGTGVYEQYF.

The DNA for the CDR3 is TGTGCCAGCAGCCCCGTAGGGGGCAAAGGAGATACGCAGTATTTT. It codes for CASSPVGGKGDTQYF. The chain couples TRBV9 to TRBJ2-3; 7 bases are shared with TRBD1. There are 15 residues in the CDR3. J was trimmed by 5 bases and V by 4 bases; bases with no gene match: 10. Germline CDR1 and CDR2: SGDLS and YYNGEE.

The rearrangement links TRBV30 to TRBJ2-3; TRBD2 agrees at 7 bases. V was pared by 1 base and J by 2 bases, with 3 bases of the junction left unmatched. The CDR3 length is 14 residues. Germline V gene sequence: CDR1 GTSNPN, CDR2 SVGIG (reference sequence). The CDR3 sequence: CAWSGGRVTDTQYF. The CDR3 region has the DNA TGTGCCTGGAGTGGAGGGAGGGTCACAGATACGCAGTATTTT.

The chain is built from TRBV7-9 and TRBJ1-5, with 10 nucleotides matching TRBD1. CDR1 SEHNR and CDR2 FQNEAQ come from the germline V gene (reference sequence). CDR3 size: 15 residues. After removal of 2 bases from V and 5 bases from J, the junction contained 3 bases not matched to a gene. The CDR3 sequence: CASSLTGTGDQPQHF. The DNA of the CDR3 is TGTGCCAGCAGCTTAACCGGGACAGGGGATCAGCCCCAGCATTTT.

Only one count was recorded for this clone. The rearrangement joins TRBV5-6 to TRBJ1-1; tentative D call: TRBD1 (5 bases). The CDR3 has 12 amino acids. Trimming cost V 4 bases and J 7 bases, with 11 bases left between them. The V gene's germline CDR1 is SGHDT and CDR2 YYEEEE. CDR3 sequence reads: CASSNQGGEAFF. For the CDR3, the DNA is TGTGCCAGCAGCAACCAGGGAGGTGAAGCTTTCTTT.